This T cell receptor (beta chain) was found in a study of PD-1 blockade in classical Hodgkin lymphoma. CDR3 length: 11 residues. Germline CDR1 reads SEHNR; CDR2 reads FQNEAQ (reference sequence). Trimming shortened V by 5 bases and J by 4 bases, and 3 bases separated the two germline ends. This clone was detected a few times. Method: immunoSEQ multiplex PCR; TCRdb's copy keeps in-frame clones and lacks some. Counted here are 17,000 or so clones, 75% to 85% occurring once; the ten biggest clones make up over 3.5%. Patients all relapsed after autologous stem cell transplantation, and there was variation in brentuximab vedotin exposure.

Sequences were derived from peripheral blood mononuclear cells (PBMCs), sampled at baseline. The gene calls are TRBV7-9 and TRBJ2-1; D remains unclear. The receptor comes from a human donor with classical Hodgkin lymphoma. DNA of the CDR3: TGTGCCAGCAGCGTTTACAATGAGCAGTTCTTC. It encodes CASSVYNEQFF. The variable domain in full, completed from reference TRBV7-9 and TRBJ2-1, reads DTGVSQNPRHKITKRGQNVTFRCDPISEHNRLYWYRQTLGQGPEFLTYFQNEAQLEKSRLLSDRFSAERPKGSFSTLEIQRTEQGDSAMYLCASSVYNEQFFGPGTRLTVL.